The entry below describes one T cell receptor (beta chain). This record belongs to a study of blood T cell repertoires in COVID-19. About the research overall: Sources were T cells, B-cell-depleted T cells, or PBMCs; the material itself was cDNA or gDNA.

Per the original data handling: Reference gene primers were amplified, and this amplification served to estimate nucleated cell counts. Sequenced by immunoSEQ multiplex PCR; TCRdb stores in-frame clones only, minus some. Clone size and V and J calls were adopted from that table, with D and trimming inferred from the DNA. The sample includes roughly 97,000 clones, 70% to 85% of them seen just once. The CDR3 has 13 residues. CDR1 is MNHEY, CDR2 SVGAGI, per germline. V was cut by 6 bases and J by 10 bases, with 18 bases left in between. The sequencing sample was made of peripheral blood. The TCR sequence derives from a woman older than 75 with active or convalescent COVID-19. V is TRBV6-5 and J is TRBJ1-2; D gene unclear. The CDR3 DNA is TGTGCCAGCAGGGCTCTTTGGTGGCTTTTCTACACCTTC. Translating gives CASRALWWLFYTF.